Presented here are 23 T cell receptor beta chains from one specimen sequenced in a study of tumor-infiltrating lymphocytes in primary liver carcinoma. In addition to blood RNA drawn from unsorted whole blood, germline DNA was extracted. A constant-region primer served to make TCR beta cDNA from approximately 490 ng total RNA. Slightly modified ARM-PCR served as the procedure for the TCR beta libraries. These libraries came from three rounds of nested multiplex PCR. Amplification in the first two PCR rounds was performed using TRBV1-TRBV30 forward primers and a C-beta reverse primer for roughly 10 cycles each. TCRdb used MiXCR to reprocess the multiplex PCR reads, holding one entry per CDR3 protein. The sample yields 180,000 or so distinct CDR3 sequences, about 60% seen once. Sequenced material: peripheral blood. Receptors were obtained from a man in his forties with primary liver carcinoma and hepatitis B virus infection.

Remarks on this clonotype: At one end, the junction sequence differs from germline, possibly due to a read error. J is TRBJ2-2 and V is TRBV11-2, with 11 bases lining up with TRBD1. CDR1 and CDR2 from the germline V gene are SGHAT and FQNNGV. This CDR3 contains 15 residues. This CDR3 reads CANSGDRGLSGELSF. The CDR3 DNA reads as TGTGCCAACAGCGGGGACAGGGGGTTGTCCGGGGAGCTGTCTTTT.

A remark on this clonotype: A much larger clonotype is one base distant, so this may be a read error. The chain uses TRBV11-3 and TRBJ2-3; D unclear. The germline CDR1 and CDR2 sequences are SGHNT and YENEEA. CDR3 length equals 12 residues. The ends were cut back, 3 bases at V and 7 bases at J, with 8 bases in the middle. The CDR3 coding sequence is TGTGCCAGCAGCTTTACGGCAAATACGCAGTATTTT. As protein: CASSFTANTQYF.

This clonotype was counted many times. This sequence joins TRBV11-2 and TRBJ2-7; 7 bases agree with TRBD1. Germline CDR1 SGHAT, CDR2 FQNNGV. The V gene end was trimmed by 6 bases and the J gene end by 5 bases; junction bases not matched to a gene: 10. The CDR3 has 14 residues. This CDR3 is CASRTYRGNDEQYF. In DNA form, the CDR3 reads TGTGCCAGCAGGACTTACAGGGGTAACGACGAGCAGTACTTC.

The table lists this clonotype with many counts. The rearrangement uses TRBV11-3 and TRBJ2-3; TRBD2 matches at 7 bases. Germline-derived CDR1 and CDR2 are SGHNT and YENEEA. This CDR3 is 15 amino acids long. V shed 4 bases, J shed 1 base, and the junction held 5 bases outside the gene matches. The CDR3 nucleotides read TGTGCCAGCAGCTCCCGGGACTATCGCACAGATACGCAGTATTTT. This gives the protein CASSSRDYRTDTQYF. Using reference TRBV11-3 and TRBJ2-3 for the parts outside the CDR3, the full variable domain is EAGVVQSPRYKIIEKKQPVAFWCNPISGHNTLYWYLQNLGQGPELLIRYENEEAVDDSQLPKDRFSAERLKGVDSTLKIQPAELGDSAVYLCASSSRDYRTDTQYFGPGTRLTVL.

This clonotype has a single count. This may stem from a read error, because a much larger clone lies one nucleotide away. The rearrangement uses TRBV29-1 and TRBJ2-5; TRBD1 matches at 10 bases. The germline CDR1 and CDR2 sequences are SQVTM and ANQGSEA. The CDR3 is 11 amino acids. Trimming cost V 7 bases and J 7 bases; bases outside gene matches: 3. Here the CDR3 DNA reads TGCAGCGGGGACAGGGGATGGACCCAGTACTTC. Its translation: CSGDRGWTQYF.

V usage is TRBV7-9 and J usage is TRBJ1-3; 7 nucleotides line up with TRBD1. The CDR3 consists of 15 residues. The germline V gene has CDR1 SEHNR and CDR2 FQNEAQ (reference sequence). V shed 5 bases, J shed 1 base, and the junction held 5 bases outside the gene matches. CDR3 protein: CASSPGTDSGNTIYF. The CDR3 DNA follows: TGTGCCAGCAGCCCTGGGACAGATTCTGGAAACACCATATATTTT.

This clonotype appeared a few times. The chain uses TRBV4-2 and TRBJ2-7; 9 positions agree with TRBD2. Germline CDR1 and CDR2: LGHNA and YNFKEQ. The CDR3 loop spans 17 amino acids. Losses at the gene ends were 0 bases for V and 2 bases for J; bases not matched to a gene: 8. The CDR3 protein is CASSQDKGAGGAYEQYF. The CDR3 DNA is TGTGCCAGCAGCCAAGATAAAGGGGCGGGAGGGGCCTACGAGCAGTACTTC.

This clonotype has just one count. This may arise from a read error, as a much more abundant clone is one base away. The V and J genes are TRBV11-2 and TRBJ1-1; D is perhaps TRBD1 (6 bases). CDR3 length: 14 amino acids. Germline CDR1 is SGHAT and CDR2 is FQNNGV. CDR3 amino acids: CSSSLLGGGAEAFF. The CDR3 region has the DNA TGTTCCAGCAGCTTACTAGGGGGGGGAGCTGAAGCTTTCTTT.

About this clonotype: A single base separates this from a much larger clone, so it may be a read error. This chain connects TRBV11-2 to TRBJ2-1, with 7 bases identical to TRBD1. The germline CDR1 and CDR2 sequences are SGHAT and FQNNGV. The CDR3 loop spans 14 amino acids. CDR3 DNA: TGTGCCAGCAGGTCAGGGGGATTGTACAATGGGCAGTTCTTC. Translation: CASRSGGLYNGQFF.

A remark on this clonotype: It may be a read error: a sequence one base away is much more abundant. V is TRBV29-1 and J is TRBJ1-1, with no clear D. The CDR3 totals 10 residues. Germline CDR1 reads SQVTM; CDR2 reads ANQGSEA. With 7 bases removed from V and 6 bases from J, the gap between germline ends came to 9 bases. The CDR3 loop is CSDWIPEAFF. DNA for the CDR3: TGCAGCGACTGGATCCCTGAAGCTTTCTTT.

As for this clonotype: The CDR3 carries no conserved terminal phenylalanine or tryptophan, so it likely arises from a read error. The rearrangement joins TRBV11-1 to TRBJ2-1; 12 bases align to TRBD2. Germline loops: CDR1 SGHAT, CDR2 FQDESV (reference sequence). The junction had 3 bases not matched to a gene; V was cut back by 6 bases and J by 3 bases. The CDR3 runs 15 residues. The CDR3 region has the DNA TGTGCCAGCAGGACTAGCGGGAGCTTCTACAATGAGCAGTTCTTA. It specifies CASRTSGSFYNEQFL.

This clonotype was counted once. The chain couples TRBV28 to TRBJ1-1; perhaps TRBD1 as D (6 bases). The CDR3 has 15 amino acids. V was clipped by 7 bases and J by 0 bases, with 15 bases between them. Germline V gene data show CDR1 as MDHEN and CDR2 as SYDVKM. CDR3 sequence (DNA): TGTGCCAGCAACAGACCAGGGGCCGTGAACACTGAAGCTTTCTTT. It translates to CASNRPGAVNTEAFF.

With regard to this clonotype: A much larger clone lies one base from this, so it may be a read error. J is TRBJ2-7 and V is TRBV11-2; TRBD2 agrees at 10 bases. CDR3 length: 15 residues. Germline CDR1 SGHAT, CDR2 FQNNGV. The CDR3 DNA follows: TGTGCCTGCAGCCTAACTAGCGGGGTCTCCTACGAGCAGTACTTC. Its translation is CACSLTSGVSYEQYF.

As regards this clonotype: The germline gene is not matched at one end of the junction; a read error may be the cause. The V and J genes are TRBV11-3 and TRBJ2-1, with D unresolved. The CDR3 covers 12 residues. Germline lookup yields CDR1 SGHNT and CDR2 YENEEA. Here the CDR3 DNA reads TGTGCCAACAGCTTCCGAGACGGTCTCCCGTTCTTC. Residues: CANSFRDGLPFF.

The chain employs TRBV12-3 or TRBV12-4 and TRBJ1-1, with D unclear. The V end lost 6 bases, the J end lost 4 bases, and 12 bases lay between the germline ends. The CDR3 is 13 residues long. In nucleotides, the CDR3 is TGTGCCAGCAGCAATACATGGGGCACTGAAGCTTTCTTT. Amino acids: CASSNTWGTEAFF.

In its sample, this clonotype was seen many times. V and J are TRBV6-5 and TRBJ1-4; 8 bases fit TRBD1. The CDR3 is 12 residues long. With V trimmed by 2 bases and J by 14 bases, 4 bases remained unmatched. Germline loops: CDR1 MNHEY, CDR2 SVGAGI. In nucleotides, the CDR3 is TGTGCCAGCAGTTACGGACAGGGAGAGCTGTTTTTT. Translated: CASSYGQGELFF.

This clonotype was seen a single time. Since the CDR3 does not end with the conserved phenylalanine or tryptophan, this likely comes from a read error. The chain has TRBV11-2 and TRBJ1-2; D ambiguous. The germline CDR1 and CDR2 sequences are SGHAT and FQNNGV. The CDR3 length is 13 residues. V was trimmed by 4 bases and J by 8 bases, leaving 14 bases between them. CDR3 nucleotide sequence: TGTGCCAGCAGCTCCGGGAATTTCGGAGGCTACACCTCT. Translation: CASSSGNFGGYTS.

This clonotype has just a few counts. The chain recombines TRBV29-1 with TRBJ2-3; tentatively, D is TRBD2 (6 bases). With 3 bases removed from V and 1 base from J, the gap between germline ends came to 8 bases. Germline lookup yields CDR1 SQVTM and CDR2 ANQGSEA. This CDR3 region has 13 residues. DNA of the CDR3: TGCAGCGTTGATTCGGGGGGCACAGATACGCAGTATTTT. This codes for CSVDSGGTDTQYF.

This clonotype was observed at least ten times. This chain connects TRBV11-2 to TRBJ2-7; D is perhaps TRBD2 (6 bases). The V end lost 0 bases, the J end lost 3 bases, and 18 bases lay between the germline ends. Germline V gene lookup returns CDR1 SGHAT and CDR2 FQNNGV. This CDR3 has 17 amino acids. The CDR3 DNA sequence: TGTGCCAGCAGCTTAGACACCATGACTCTTAGCGGCTACGAGCAGTACTTC. It specifies CASSLDTMTLSGYEQYF.

A remark on this clonotype: A much larger clone sits a single nucleotide away, making a read error possible. Since the CDR3 does not end with the conserved phenylalanine or tryptophan, this likely comes from a read error. The chain couples TRBV29-1 to TRBJ2-2; D is undetermined. The CDR3 runs 14 residues. V was shortened by 5 bases and J by 0 bases, with 10 bases between the two germline ends. Germline V gene sequence: CDR1 SQVTM, CDR2 ANQGSEA. Here the CDR3 reads CSVRTETNTGELFS. The CDR3 nucleotides are TGCAGCGTTCGGACGGAGACGAACACCGGGGAGCTGTTTTCT.

The rearrangement links TRBV11-2 to TRBJ2-1; possible D gene TRBD2, 5 bases. The CDR3 is 16 amino acids. The germline V gene encodes CDR1 SGHAT and CDR2 FQNNGV. V lost 2 bases, J lost 7 bases, and 18 bases lay in between. The CDR3 sequence is CASSLKDLMECNEQFF. The CDR3 nucleotides read TGTGCCAGCAGCTTAAAGGACTTGATGGAGTGTAATGAGCAGTTCTTC.

Turning to this clonotype: This likely comes from a read error, as the CDR3 has no conserved phenylalanine or tryptophan at its end. V is TRBV23-1 and J is TRBJ2-1; D might be TRBD2 (5 bases). TRBV23-1 belongs to the ORF category, with a function that is uncertain. With 7 bases removed from V and 4 bases from J, the gap between germline ends came to 26 bases. This CDR3 is 18 amino acids long. The CDR3 sequence: CASTSHLEGSSTYNEQFV. The DNA of the CDR3 is TGCGCCAGCACCAGCCACCTTGAGGGTTCCTCTACTTACAATGAGCAGTTCGTC.

Points on this clonotype: The germline gene is not matched at one end of the junction; a read error may be the cause. The chain links TRBV29-1 to TRBJ2-6; D might be TRBD2 (6 bases). The CDR3 length is 15 residues. The germline gives CDR1 SQVTM, CDR2 ANQGSEA. In DNA form, the CDR3 reads TGCAGCGCCTTCCTCGCGGGATATGGGGCCGACGTCCTGACTTTC. Protein sequence: CSAFLAGYGADVLTF.